One sample yielded the 15 T cell receptor beta chains listed below, sequenced in a study of blood T cell repertoires in COVID-19. Sequencing used immunoSEQ multiplex PCR; TCRdb keeps in-frame clones, though not all of them. The data contain over 95,000 clones, approximately 88% of them seen just once; the ten biggest clones take up about 8.1%. Material: peripheral blood. These receptors were obtained from a woman in her 40s with acute or convalescent COVID-19.

This chain connects TRBV5-1 to TRBJ2-2; weak D call: TRBD2 (5 bases). The CDR3 covers 13 residues. V shed 3 bases and J shed 4 bases, with 7 bases lying between them. The germline V gene has CDR1 SGHRS and CDR2 YFSETQ. CDR3 DNA: TGCGCCAGCAGCTCGGACTTCACCGGGGAGCTGTTTTTT. Amino acid sequence: CASSSDFTGELFF.

The chain is built from TRBV6-5 and TRBJ1-5, with D perhaps TRBD1 (6 bases). Germline assignment: CDR1 MNHEY and CDR2 SVGAGI. Trimming took 6 bases from V and 7 from J, leaving 16 bases between them. The CDR3 has 14 residues. As DNA, the CDR3 is TGTGCCAGCAGAAAGGCGCAGGGGAGCCAGCCCCAGCATTTT. Translated, it gives CASRKAQGSQPQHF.

The rearrangement uses TRBV5-6 and TRBJ2-1; 8 bases agree with TRBD2. The germline gives CDR1 SGHDT, CDR2 YYEEEE. The V segment lost 0 bases and the J segment 10 bases; nucleotides outside the gene matches: 15. The CDR3 runs 17 residues. The CDR3 sequence: CASSLDFAGGEDSEQFF. CDR3 DNA: TGTGCCAGCAGCTTGGATTTCGCGGGGGGCGAAGACAGCGAGCAGTTCTTC.

The genes are TRBV5-4 and TRBJ1-4, with D tentatively TRBD1 (6 bases). V was clipped by 2 bases and J by 1 base, with 12 bases between them. CDR1 SGHNT and CDR2 YYREEE come from the germline V gene (reference sequence). The CDR3 sequence is 16 residues long. CDR3 amino acids: CASSFGGRETNEKLFF. The CDR3, as DNA: TGTGCCAGCAGCTTTGGGGGCAGGGAAACTAATGAAAAACTGTTTTTT.

V gene TRBV29-1 combines with J gene TRBJ2-1; 13 bases map to TRBD2. V lost 8 bases, J lost 9 bases, and 16 bases stayed unmatched. Per the germline V gene, CDR1 is SQVTM and CDR2 is ANQGSEA. The CDR3 is made up of 16 amino acids. CDR3: CSTNGLAGVVEGEQFF. CDR3 nucleotides: TGCAGCACCAATGGACTAGCGGGGGTAGTGGAGGGTGAGCAGTTCTTC.

J is TRBJ2-4 and V is TRBV19; D might be TRBD1 (6 bases). Per germline, CDR1 LNHDA and CDR2 SQIVND (reference sequence). This CDR3 region has 13 residues. Trimming left V 5 bases short and J 10 bases short, with 15 bases between. In DNA, the CDR3 is TGTGCCAGTAGTGCGCGACTTACAGGGATTCAGTACTTC. Its protein product is CASSARLTGIQYF.

The chain has TRBV19 and TRBJ2-2, with D perhaps matching TRBD1 (5 bases). Germline assignment: CDR1 LNHDA and CDR2 SQIVND (reference sequence). The V end lost 7 bases, the J end lost 1 base, and 13 bases lay between the germline ends. The CDR3 is 15 residues long. The DNA for the CDR3 is TGTGCCAGTAAATCCACAGGCTTGAACACCGGGGAGCTGTTTTTT. Amino acid sequence: CASKSTGLNTGELFF.

CDR3 nucleotides: TGTGCCAGCAGCCCGAGTGGTCAGGCCCTCCACTTT. Translation: CASSPSGQALHF. The chain links TRBV7-2 to TRBJ1-6; no clear D. The germline V and J ends were trimmed by 5 bases and 14 bases, with 13 bases remaining between them. The CDR3 sequence is 12 residues long. Germline V CDR1 and CDR2: SGHTA, FQGNSA. The full variable domain, rest sourced from reference TRBV7-2 and TRBJ1-6, is GAGVSQSPSNKVTEKGKDVELRCDPISGHTALYWYRQSLGQGLEFLIYFQGNSAPDKSGLPSDRFSAERTGGSVSTLTIQRTQQEDSAVYLCASSPSGQALHFGNGTRLTVT.

V gene TRBV28 combines with J gene TRBJ2-7; 7 nucleotides match TRBD1. CDR1 is MDHEN, CDR2 SYDVKM, per germline. The CDR3 covers 13 residues. V lost 6 bases to trimming and J lost 4 bases; unmatched junction nucleotides: 6. The CDR3 is CASSGTAPYEQYF. CDR3 bases: TGTGCCAGCAGCGGGACAGCCCCTTACGAGCAGTACTTC.

V is TRBV29-1 and J is TRBJ2-3; tentative D call: TRBD1 (6 bases). CDR1 is SQVTM and CDR2 is ANQGSEA in the germline V gene. The ends were cut back, 2 bases at V and 0 bases at J, with 9 bases in the middle. There are 14 residues in the CDR3. The CDR3 is CSVERQASTDTQYF. The CDR3 DNA reads TGCAGCGTTGAACGACAGGCTAGCACAGATACGCAGTATTTT.

The rearrangement uses TRBV11-2 and TRBJ2-7; 11 bases match TRBD2. Looked up from germline, CDR1 is SGHAT and CDR2 is FQNNGV. The CDR3 covers 18 residues. Trimming took 4 bases from V and 2 from J; bases not matched to a gene: 13. The CDR3 is CASSSRLAGSTLPYEQYF. For the CDR3, the DNA is TGTGCCAGCAGCTCAAGACTAGCGGGGTCCACCCTTCCCTACGAGCAGTACTTC.

This chain links TRBV5-4 with TRBJ1-6; 7 positions match TRBD1. V trimming: 4 bases; J trimming: 7 bases; junction bases outside the gene matches: 5. From germline, CDR1 is SGHNT and CDR2 YYREEE (reference sequence). This CDR3 contains 14 residues. The CDR3 sequence: CASSRDSQNSPLHF. Here the CDR3 DNA reads TGTGCCAGCAGCCGGGACAGCCAGAATTCACCCCTCCACTTT.

This sequence joins TRBV10-2 and TRBJ1-3; 9 bases are shared with TRBD1. Unmatched junction bases numbered 8, after V lost 7 bases and J lost 1 base. Germline assignment: CDR1 WSHSY and CDR2 SAAADI. The CDR3 runs 16 residues. The chain's CDR3 is CASTFSQGASGNTIYF. As DNA, the CDR3 is TGCGCCAGCACCTTTTCACAGGGGGCGTCTGGAAACACCATATATTTT.

In nucleotides, the CDR3 is TGCGCCAGCAGCAAAGACGGAGGGAACACTGAAGCTTTCTTT. It yields the protein CASSKDGGNTEAFF. The chain couples TRBV5-1 to TRBJ1-1; D gene unclear. Germline loops: CDR1 SGHRS, CDR2 YFSETQ. Trimming took 4 bases from V and 1 from J, leaving 11 bases between them. CDR3 length: 14 amino acids. Supplemented by reference TRBV5-1 and TRBJ1-1, the full variable domain reads KAGVTQTPRYLIKTRGQQVTLSCSPISGHRSVSWYQQTPGQGLQFLFEYFSETQRNKGNFPGRFSGRQFSNSRSEMNVSTLELGDSALYLCASSKDGGNTEAFFGQGTRLTVV.

The rearrangement links TRBV7-6 to TRBJ2-7; 7 nucleotides agree with TRBD1. V trimming: 1 base; J trimming: 4 bases; junction bases outside the gene matches: 7. CDR3 size: 15 residues. Germline values: CDR1 SGHVS, CDR2 FNYEAQ. CDR3 region: CASSLGGTVRYEQYF. As DNA, the CDR3 is TGTGCCAGCAGCTTAGGGGGGACAGTTCGATACGAGCAGTACTTC.